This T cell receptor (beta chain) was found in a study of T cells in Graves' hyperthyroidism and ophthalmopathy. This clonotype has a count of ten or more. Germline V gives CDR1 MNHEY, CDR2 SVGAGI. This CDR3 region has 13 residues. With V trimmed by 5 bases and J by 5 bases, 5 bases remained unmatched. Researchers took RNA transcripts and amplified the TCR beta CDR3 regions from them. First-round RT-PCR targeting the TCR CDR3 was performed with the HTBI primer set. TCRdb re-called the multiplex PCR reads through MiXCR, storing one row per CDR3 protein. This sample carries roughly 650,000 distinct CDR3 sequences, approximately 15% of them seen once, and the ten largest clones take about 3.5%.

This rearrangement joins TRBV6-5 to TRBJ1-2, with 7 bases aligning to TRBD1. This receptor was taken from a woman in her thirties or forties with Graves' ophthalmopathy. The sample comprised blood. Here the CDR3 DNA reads TGTGCCAGCAGTGCCGGGACAGATTATGGCTACACCTTC. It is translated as CASSAGTDYGYTF.